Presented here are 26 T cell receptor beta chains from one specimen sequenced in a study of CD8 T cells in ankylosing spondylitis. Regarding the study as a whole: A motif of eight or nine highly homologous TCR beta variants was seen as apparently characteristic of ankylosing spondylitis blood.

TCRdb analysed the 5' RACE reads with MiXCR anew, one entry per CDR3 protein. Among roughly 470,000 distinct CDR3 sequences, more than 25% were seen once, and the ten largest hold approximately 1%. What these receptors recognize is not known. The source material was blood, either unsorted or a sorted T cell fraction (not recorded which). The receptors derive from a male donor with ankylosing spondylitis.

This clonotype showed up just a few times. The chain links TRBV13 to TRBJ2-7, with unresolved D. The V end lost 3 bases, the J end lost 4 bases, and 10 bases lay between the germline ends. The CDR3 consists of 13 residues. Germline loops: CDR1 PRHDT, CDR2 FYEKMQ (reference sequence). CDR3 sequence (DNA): TGTGCCAGCAGCTTCAGCAAAGGGTACGAGCAGTACTTC. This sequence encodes CASSFSKGYEQYF.

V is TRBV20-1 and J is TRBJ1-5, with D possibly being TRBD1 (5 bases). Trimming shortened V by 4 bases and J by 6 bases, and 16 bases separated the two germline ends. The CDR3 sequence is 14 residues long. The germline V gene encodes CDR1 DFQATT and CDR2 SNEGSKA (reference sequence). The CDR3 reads CSAKAGGSGQPQHF. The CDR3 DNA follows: TGCAGTGCTAAAGCCGGGGGGTCGGGTCAGCCCCAGCATTTT.

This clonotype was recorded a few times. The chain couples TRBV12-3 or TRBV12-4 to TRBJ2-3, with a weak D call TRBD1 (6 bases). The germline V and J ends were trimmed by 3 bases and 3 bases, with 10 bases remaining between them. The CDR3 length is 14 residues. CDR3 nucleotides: TGTGCCAGCAGTTTTCAGGGGCCTACAGATACGCAGTATTTT. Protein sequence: CASSFQGPTDTQYF.

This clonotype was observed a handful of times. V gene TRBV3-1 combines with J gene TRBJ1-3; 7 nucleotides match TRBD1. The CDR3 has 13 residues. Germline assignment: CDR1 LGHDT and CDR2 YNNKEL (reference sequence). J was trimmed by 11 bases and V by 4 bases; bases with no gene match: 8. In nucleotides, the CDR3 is TGTGCCAGCAGCCCGGGACAGTATGACGCCATATATTTT. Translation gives CASSPGQYDAIYF. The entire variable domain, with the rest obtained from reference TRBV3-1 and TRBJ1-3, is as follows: DTAVSQTPKYLVTQMGNDKSIKCEQNLGHDTMYWYKQDSKKFLKIMFSYNNKELIINETVPNRFSPKSPDKAHLNLHINSLELGDSAVYFCASSPGQYDAIYFGEGSWLTVV.

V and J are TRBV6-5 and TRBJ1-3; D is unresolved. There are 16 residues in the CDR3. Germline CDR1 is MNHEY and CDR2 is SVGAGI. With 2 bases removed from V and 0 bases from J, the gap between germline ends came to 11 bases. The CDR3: CASSYPAGNSGNTIYF. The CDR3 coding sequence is TGTGCCAGCAGTTACCCTGCCGGTAACTCTGGAAACACCATATATTTT.

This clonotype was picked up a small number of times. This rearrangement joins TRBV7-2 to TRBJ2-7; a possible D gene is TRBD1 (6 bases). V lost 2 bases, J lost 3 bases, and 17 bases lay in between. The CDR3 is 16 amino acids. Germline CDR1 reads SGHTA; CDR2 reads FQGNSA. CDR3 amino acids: CASSLMPTGHNYEQYF. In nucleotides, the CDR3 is TGTGCCAGCAGCTTAATGCCCACGGGACATAACTACGAGCAGTACTTC.

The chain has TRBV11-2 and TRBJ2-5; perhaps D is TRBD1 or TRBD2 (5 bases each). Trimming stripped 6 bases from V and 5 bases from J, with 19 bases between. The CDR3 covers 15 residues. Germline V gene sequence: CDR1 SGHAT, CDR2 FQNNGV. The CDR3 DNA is TGTGCCAGCAGTCCTTCACCGGGACCTGCGGAGACCCAGTACTTC. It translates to CASSPSPGPAETQYF.

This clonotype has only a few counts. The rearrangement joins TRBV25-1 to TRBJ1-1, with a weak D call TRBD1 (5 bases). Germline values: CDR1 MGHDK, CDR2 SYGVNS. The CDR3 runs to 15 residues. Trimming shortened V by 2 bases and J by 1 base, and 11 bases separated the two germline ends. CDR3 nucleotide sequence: TGTGCCAGCAGTGAAGTGGAACAGGAGAACACTGAAGCTTTCTTT. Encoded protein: CASSEVEQENTEAFF.

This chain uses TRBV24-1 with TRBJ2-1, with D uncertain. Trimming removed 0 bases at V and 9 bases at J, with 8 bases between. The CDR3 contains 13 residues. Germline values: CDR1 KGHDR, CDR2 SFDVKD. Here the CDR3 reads CATSDLSLPEQFF. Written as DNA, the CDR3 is TGTGCCACCAGTGATTTGAGCTTACCTGAGCAGTTCTTC.

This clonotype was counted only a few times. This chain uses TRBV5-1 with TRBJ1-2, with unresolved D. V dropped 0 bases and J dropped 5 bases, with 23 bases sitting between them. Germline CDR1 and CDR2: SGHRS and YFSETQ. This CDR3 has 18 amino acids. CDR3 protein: CASSLAPKTHVKSYGYTF. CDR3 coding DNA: TGCGCCAGCAGCTTGGCCCCTAAGACACACGTGAAGTCATATGGCTACACCTTC.

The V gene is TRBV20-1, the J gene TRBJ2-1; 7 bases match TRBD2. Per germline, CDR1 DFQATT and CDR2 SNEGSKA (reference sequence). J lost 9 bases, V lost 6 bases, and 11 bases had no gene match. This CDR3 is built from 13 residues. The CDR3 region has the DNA TGCAGTGCCAGGGTGGGAGGGCCCCGTGAGCAGTTCTTC. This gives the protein CSARVGGPREQFF.

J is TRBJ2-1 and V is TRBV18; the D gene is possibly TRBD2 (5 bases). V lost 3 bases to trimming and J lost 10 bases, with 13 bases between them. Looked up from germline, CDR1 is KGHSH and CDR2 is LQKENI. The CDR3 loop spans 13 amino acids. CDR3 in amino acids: CASSPRASSEQFF. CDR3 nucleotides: TGTGCCAGCTCACCTCGGGCTAGCAGCGAGCAGTTCTTC.

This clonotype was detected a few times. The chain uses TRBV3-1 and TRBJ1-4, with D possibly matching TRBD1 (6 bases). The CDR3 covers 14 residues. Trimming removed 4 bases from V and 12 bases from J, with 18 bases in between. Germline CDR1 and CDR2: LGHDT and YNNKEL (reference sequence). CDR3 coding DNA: TGTGCCAGCAGCCGCGCGGACGTGGAGGGGGAACTGTTTTTT. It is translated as CASSRADVEGELFF. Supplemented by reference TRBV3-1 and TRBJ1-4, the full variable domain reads DTAVSQTPKYLVTQMGNDKSIKCEQNLGHDTMYWYKQDSKKFLKIMFSYNNKELIINETVPNRFSPKSPDKAHLNLHINSLELGDSAVYFCASSRADVEGELFFGSGTQLSVL.

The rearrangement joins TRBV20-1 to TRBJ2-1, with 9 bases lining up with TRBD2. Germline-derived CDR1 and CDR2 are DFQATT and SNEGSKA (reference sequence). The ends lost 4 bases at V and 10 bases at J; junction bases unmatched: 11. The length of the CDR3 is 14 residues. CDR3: CSAKPSGTSIEQFF. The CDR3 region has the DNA TGCAGTGCTAAACCCTCCGGGACTAGCATAGAGCAGTTCTTC.

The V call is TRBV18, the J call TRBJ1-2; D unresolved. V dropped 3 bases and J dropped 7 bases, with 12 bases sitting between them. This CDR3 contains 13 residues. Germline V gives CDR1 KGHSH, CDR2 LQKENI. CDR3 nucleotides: TGTGCCAGCTCACCTTTGAGAGATGGTGGCTACACCTTC. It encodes CASSPLRDGGYTF.

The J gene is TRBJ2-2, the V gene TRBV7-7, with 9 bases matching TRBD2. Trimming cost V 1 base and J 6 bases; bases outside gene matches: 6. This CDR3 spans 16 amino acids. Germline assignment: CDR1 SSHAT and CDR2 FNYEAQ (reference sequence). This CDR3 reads CASSLEGLAYPGELFF. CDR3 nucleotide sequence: TGTGCCAGCAGCTTAGAGGGACTAGCTTACCCCGGGGAGCTGTTTTTT. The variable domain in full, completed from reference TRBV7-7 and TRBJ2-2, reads GAGVSQSPRYKVTKRGQDVTLRCDPISSHATLYWYQQALGQGPEFLTYFNYEAQPDKSGLPSDRFSAERPEGSISTLTIQRTEQRDSAMYRCASSLEGLAYPGELFFGEGSRLTVL.

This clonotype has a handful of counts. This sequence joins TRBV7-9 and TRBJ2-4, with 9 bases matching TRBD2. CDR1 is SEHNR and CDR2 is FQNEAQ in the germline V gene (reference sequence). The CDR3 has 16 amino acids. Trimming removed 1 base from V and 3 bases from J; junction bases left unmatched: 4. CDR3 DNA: TGTGCCAGCAGCTTAGGAACAGCGGGAGGCAAAAACATTCAGTACTTC. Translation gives CASSLGTAGGKNIQYF. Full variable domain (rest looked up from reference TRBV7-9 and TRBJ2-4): DTGVSQNPRHKITKRGQNVTFRCDPISEHNRLYWYRQTLGQGPEFLTYFQNEAQLEKSRLLSDRFSAERPKGSFSTLEIQRTEQGDSAMYLCASSLGTAGGKNIQYFGAGTRLSVL.

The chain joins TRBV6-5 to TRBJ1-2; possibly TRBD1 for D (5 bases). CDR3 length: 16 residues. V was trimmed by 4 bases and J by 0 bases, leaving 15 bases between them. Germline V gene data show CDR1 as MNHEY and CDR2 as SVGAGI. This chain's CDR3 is CASSSSGQGTNYGYTF. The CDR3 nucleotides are TGTGCCAGCAGTTCATCTGGGCAGGGAACTAACTATGGCTACACCTTC.

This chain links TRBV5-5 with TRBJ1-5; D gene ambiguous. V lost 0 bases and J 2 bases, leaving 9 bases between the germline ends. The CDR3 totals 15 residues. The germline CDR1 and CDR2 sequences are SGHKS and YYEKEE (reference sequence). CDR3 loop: CASSLAGYGNQPQHF. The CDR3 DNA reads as TGTGCCAGCAGCTTGGCTGGGTATGGCAATCAGCCCCAGCATTTT.

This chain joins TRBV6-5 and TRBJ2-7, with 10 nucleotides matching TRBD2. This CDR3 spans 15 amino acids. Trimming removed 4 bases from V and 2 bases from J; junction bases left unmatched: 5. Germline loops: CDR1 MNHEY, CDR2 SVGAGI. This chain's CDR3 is CASSSLAGVPYEQYV. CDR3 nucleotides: TGTGCCAGCAGTTCTCTAGCGGGGGTGCCCTACGAGCAGTACGTC.

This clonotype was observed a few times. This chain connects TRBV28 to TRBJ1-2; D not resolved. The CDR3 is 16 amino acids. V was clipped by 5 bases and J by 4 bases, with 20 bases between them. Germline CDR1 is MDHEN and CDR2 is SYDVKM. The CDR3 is CASSTSYMGSGYGYTF. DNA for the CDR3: TGTGCCAGCAGTACCTCATACATGGGGTCCGGCTATGGCTACACCTTC.

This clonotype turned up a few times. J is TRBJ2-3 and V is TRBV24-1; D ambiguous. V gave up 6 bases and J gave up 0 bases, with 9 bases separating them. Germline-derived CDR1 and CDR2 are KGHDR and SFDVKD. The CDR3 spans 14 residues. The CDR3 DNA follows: TGTGCCACCAGTCGTTCCCGGAGCACAGATACGCAGTATTTT. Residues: CATSRSRSTDTQYF.

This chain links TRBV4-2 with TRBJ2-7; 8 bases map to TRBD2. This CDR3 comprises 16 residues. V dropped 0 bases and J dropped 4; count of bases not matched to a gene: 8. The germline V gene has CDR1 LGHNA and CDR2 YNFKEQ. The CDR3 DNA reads TGTGCCAGCAGCCAAGATTTGGGACTAGTTGGGTACGAGCAGTACTTC. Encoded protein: CASSQDLGLVGYEQYF.

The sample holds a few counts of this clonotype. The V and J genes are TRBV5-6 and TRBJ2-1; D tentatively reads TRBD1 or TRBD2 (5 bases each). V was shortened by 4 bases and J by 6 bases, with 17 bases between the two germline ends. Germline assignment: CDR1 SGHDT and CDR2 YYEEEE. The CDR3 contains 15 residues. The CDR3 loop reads CASSRGTPGVNEQFF. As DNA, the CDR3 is TGTGCCAGCAGCAGAGGGACCCCGGGCGTCAATGAGCAGTTCTTC.

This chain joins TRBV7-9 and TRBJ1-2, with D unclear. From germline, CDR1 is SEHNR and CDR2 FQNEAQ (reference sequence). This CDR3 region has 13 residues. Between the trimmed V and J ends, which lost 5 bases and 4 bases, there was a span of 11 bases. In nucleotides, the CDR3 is TGTGCCAGCAGCCCCCAGAACCCCTATGGCTACACCTTC. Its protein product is CASSPQNPYGYTF. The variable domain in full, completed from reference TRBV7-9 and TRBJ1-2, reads DTGVSQNPRHKITKRGQNVTFRCDPISEHNRLYWYRQTLGQGPEFLTYFQNEAQLEKSRLLSDRFSAERPKGSFSTLEIQRTEQGDSAMYLCASSPQNPYGYTFGSGTRLTVV.

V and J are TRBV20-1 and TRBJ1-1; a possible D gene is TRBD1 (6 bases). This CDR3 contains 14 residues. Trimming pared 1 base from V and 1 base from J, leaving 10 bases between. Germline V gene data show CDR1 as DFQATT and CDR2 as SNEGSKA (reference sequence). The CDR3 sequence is CSARANRANTEAFF. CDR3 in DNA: TGCAGTGCTAGAGCAAACAGGGCGAACACTGAAGCTTTCTTT.